Following are 32 T cell receptor beta chains from one sample sequenced in a study of blood T cell repertoires in COVID-19. TCRdb's copy holds only in-frame clones and misses some; the assay was immunoSEQ multiplex PCR. The table includes hundreds of thousands of clones, around 90% detected once. The source material was peripheral blood. The receptors were gathered from a man in his 70s with acute or convalescent COVID-19.

The chain joins TRBV5-1 to TRBJ2-7; D may be TRBD1 (5 bases). The V end lost 4 bases, the J end lost 3 bases, and 8 bases lay between the germline ends. Germline lookup yields CDR1 SGHRS and CDR2 YFSETQ. The CDR3 contains 12 residues. The CDR3 sequence: CASSGQGYEQYF. CDR3 DNA sequence: TGCGCCAGCAGCGGACAAGGCTACGAGCAGTACTTC.

This clone was picked up one time. The sample contains more than one DNA sequence encoding this CDR3. The chain employs TRBV11-3 and TRBJ2-7; 7 bases are a match to TRBD1. The CDR3 runs to 13 residues. The V gene's germline CDR1 is SGHNT and CDR2 YENEEA. V dropped 6 bases and J dropped 0; count of bases not matched to a gene: 2. This CDR3 reads CASSRDSSYEQYF. In DNA form, the CDR3 reads TGTGCCAGCAGTCGGGACAGCTCCTACGAGCAGTACTTC. Supplemented by reference TRBV11-3 and TRBJ2-7, the full variable domain reads EAGVVQSPRYKIIEKKQPVAFWCNPISGHNTLYWYLQNLGQGPELLIRYENEEAVDDSQLPKDRFSAERLKGVDSTLKIQPAELGDSAVYLCASSRDSSYEQYFGPGTRLTVT.

The rearrangement links TRBV4-1 to TRBJ1-2; D not certain. In germline, CDR1 is MGHRA, CDR2 YSYEKL. The CDR3 covers 14 residues. The V end was cut by 0 bases, the J end by 1 base, with 6 bases between. The CDR3 reads CASSQERLNYGYTF. The CDR3 nucleotides are TGCGCCAGCAGCCAAGAAAGACTTAACTATGGCTACACCTTC.

The V gene is TRBV5-4, the J gene TRBJ2-4, with D unresolved. This CDR3 has 14 amino acids. Germline assignment: CDR1 SGHNT and CDR2 YYREEE (reference sequence). V lost 0 bases and J lost 2, with 6 bases in between. CDR3 in amino acids: CASSLEPTKNIQYF. In DNA, the CDR3 is TGTGCCAGCAGCTTGGAGCCTACCAAAAACATTCAGTACTTC. Variable domain in full (rest from reference TRBV5-4 and TRBJ2-4): ETGVTQSPTHLIKTRGQQVTLRCSSQSGHNTVSWYQQALGQGPQFIFQYYREEENGRGNFPPRFSGLQFPNYSSELNVNALELDDSALYLCASSLEPTKNIQYFGAGTRLSVL.

The chain recombines TRBV3-1 (or the pseudogene TRBV3-2) with TRBJ2-5, with 7 nucleotides matching TRBD1. The ends lost 1 base at V and 1 base at J; junction bases unmatched: 3. CDR3 length: 15 residues. Germline-derived CDR1 and CDR2 are LGHDT and YNNKEL (reference sequence). The CDR3 nucleotides are TGTGCCAGCAGCCAAGGTGGGACAGTCCAAGAGACCCAGTACTTC. It encodes CASSQGGTVQETQYF.

The chain carries TRBV2 and TRBJ2-5; 7 nucleotides line up with TRBD2. Per the germline V gene, CDR1 is SNHLY and CDR2 is FYNNEI. The V and J ends lost 3 bases and 1 base, in that order; junction bases with no gene match: 5. The CDR3 totals 15 residues. The CDR3 bases are TGTGCCAGCAGTGATAATGGCGGGGGCCAAGAGACCCAGTACTTC. It encodes CASSDNGGGQETQYF.

This rearrangement joins TRBV3-1 (or the pseudogene TRBV3-2) to TRBJ2-1, with D hard to call. CDR3 length: 13 residues. V dropped 0 bases and J dropped 7 bases, with 7 bases sitting between them. Germline V CDR1 and CDR2: LGHDT, YNNKEL (reference sequence). DNA for the CDR3: TGTGCCAGCAGCCAAGATCTCGGTAATGAGCAGTTCTTC. This sequence encodes CASSQDLGNEQFF.

The V and J genes are TRBV7-2 and TRBJ2-3, with 13 nucleotides matching TRBD2. Germline trimming cut 0 bases from V and 3 bases from J; bases unmatched to any gene: 6. CDR3 length equals 18 residues. Germline CDR1 SGHTA, CDR2 FQGNSA. The CDR3 nucleotides read TGTGCCAGCAGCTTAGCGCCTACTAGCGGGAGGGGAACAGATACGCAGTATTTT. It encodes CASSLAPTSGRGTDTQYF.

The chain links TRBV7-2 to TRBJ1-6; 11 bases align to TRBD1. The CDR3 has 15 residues. Per the germline V gene, CDR1 is SGHTA and CDR2 is FQGNSA. V lost 5 bases, J lost 7 bases, and 4 bases stayed unmatched. CDR3 DNA: TGTGCCAGCAGCGGCGGGACAGGGGGAAATTCACCCCTCCACTTT. It encodes CASSGGTGGNSPLHF.

The chain links TRBV10-3 to TRBJ1-2; tentatively, D is TRBD1 (5 bases). The V gene's germline CDR1 is ENHRY and CDR2 SYGVKD. The CDR3 has 13 residues. The V end was cut by 0 bases, the J end by 8 bases, with 10 bases between. CDR3 sequence reads: CAISESRGTGYTF. The CDR3, as DNA: TGTGCCATCAGTGAGTCTAGGGGAACCGGCTACACCTTC.

This clone was detected a few times. The chain recombines TRBV28 with TRBJ1-2, with D tentatively TRBD1 (5 bases). The V and J ends lost 8 bases and 8 bases respectively, with 18 bases between them. This CDR3 has 13 amino acids. Germline assignment: CDR1 MDHEN and CDR2 SYDVKM. CDR3 in DNA: TGTGCCAGCCGTTCTTCCCAGGGTGCAGGCTACACCTTC. Residues: CASRSSQGAGYTF.

As for this clone: Additional DNA sequences in this sample encode the identical CDR3. This chain links TRBV18 with TRBJ2-1; D is unresolved. There are 12 residues in the CDR3. Germline loops: CDR1 KGHSH, CDR2 LQKENI. V lost 2 bases to trimming and J lost 8 bases, with 7 bases between them. Written as DNA, the CDR3 is TGTGCCAGCTCACCATCAGGTGATGAGCAGTTCTTC. This codes for CASSPSGDEQFF.

The chain is built from TRBV5-1 and TRBJ2-1; TRBD1 matches 7 bases. The junction had 4 bases not matched to a gene; V was cut back by 1 base and J by 3 bases. CDR3 length: 15 residues. Germline loops: CDR1 SGHRS, CDR2 YFSETQ. CDR3 bases: TGCGCCAGCAGCTTGACAGGGGATGGCTACAATGAGCAGTTCTTC. It codes for CASSLTGDGYNEQFF.

This clone was recorded only once. The chain has TRBV10-3 and TRBJ2-7; tentative D call: TRBD1 (5 bases). Germline CDR1 reads ENHRY; CDR2 reads SYGVKD. The CDR3 runs 13 residues. Trimming took 0 bases from V and 8 from J, leaving 11 bases between them. In DNA, the CDR3 is TGTGCCATCAGTGAGTCGAAGGCAGGGCAGCAGTACTTC. Residues: CAISESKAGQQYF.

The gene calls are TRBV6-5 and TRBJ2-2, with D uncertain. The V gene lost 2 bases and the J gene lost 0 bases, with 7 bases spanning the gap. Germline lookup yields CDR1 MNHEY and CDR2 SVGAGI. This CDR3 spans 15 amino acids. CDR3 amino acids: CASSYRSANTGELFF. Here the CDR3 DNA reads TGTGCCAGCAGTTACAGAAGCGCGAACACCGGGGAGCTGTTTTTT.

The rearrangement joins TRBV5-4 to TRBJ1-1, with a possible D match to TRBD1 (5 bases). V was shortened by 3 bases and J by 7 bases, with 10 bases between the two germline ends. This CDR3 comprises 12 residues. The V gene's germline CDR1 is SGHNT and CDR2 YYREEE (reference sequence). The CDR3 nucleotides read TGTGCCAGCAGCTCGACAGTAAGTGAAGCTTTCTTT. It specifies CASSSTVSEAFF.

The J gene is TRBJ1-5, the V gene TRBV28; D is unresolved. The germline V gene encodes CDR1 MDHEN and CDR2 SYDVKM. This CDR3 is built from 15 residues. Trimming stripped 6 bases from V and 5 bases from J, with 17 bases between. The CDR3 region is CASRRSPTPHQPQHF. CDR3 DNA sequence: TGTGCCAGCAGGAGGAGCCCTACTCCCCATCAGCCCCAGCATTTT.

V is TRBV27 and J is TRBJ2-5; 9 nucleotides align to TRBD1. Germline trimming cut 6 bases from V and 7 bases from J; bases unmatched to any gene: 9. The CDR3 contains 14 residues. Germline CDR1 and CDR2: MNHEY and SMNVEV (reference sequence). This chain's CDR3 is CASRAGTGRGTQYF. Here the CDR3 DNA reads TGTGCCAGCAGAGCGGGGACAGGGAGGGGGACCCAGTACTTC.

This chain links TRBV19 with TRBJ1-5, with 8 bases aligning to TRBD1. Germline lookup yields CDR1 LNHDA and CDR2 SQIVND (reference sequence). Trimming took 3 bases from V and 4 from J; bases not matched to a gene: 5. The CDR3 is 15 amino acids. CDR3 sequence reads: CASSMWTGQNQPQHF. The CDR3 bases are TGTGCCAGTAGTATGTGGACAGGGCAGAATCAGCCCCAGCATTTT.

V and J are TRBV9 and TRBJ1-1; D is uncertain. The CDR3 has 15 amino acids. Germline V lookup: CDR1 SGDLS, CDR2 YYNGEE. V lost 0 bases to trimming and J lost 4 bases, with 13 bases between them. CDR3 DNA sequence: TGTGCCAGCAGCGTAGAACCGTGGGGAGCCACTGAAGCTTTCTTT. Its protein product is CASSVEPWGATEAFF.

This rearrangement joins TRBV19 to TRBJ2-2; 7 bases map to TRBD1. Unmatched junction bases numbered 8, after V lost 7 bases and J lost 6 bases. CDR1 and CDR2 from the germline V gene are LNHDA and SQIVND (reference sequence). This CDR3 has 14 residues. This CDR3 is CASKKGAEAGELFF. The CDR3 coding sequence is TGTGCCAGTAAAAAGGGGGCTGAGGCCGGGGAGCTGTTTTTT.

This clone appeared a single time. The CDR3 DNA reads TGTGCCACCAGTGACGTCCAGGGAATACTCACAGATACGCAGTATTTT. This gives the protein CATSDVQGILTDTQYF. This chain uses TRBV24-1 with TRBJ2-3, with TRBD1 as a possible D gene (5 bases). Trimming removed 4 bases from V and 2 bases from J, with 15 bases in between. This CDR3 is 16 amino acids long. Per germline, CDR1 KGHDR and CDR2 SFDVKD.

The CDR3 coding sequence is TGTGCCAGCAGTACAACGGGGACAGGGAAAGAGACCCAGTACTTC. Translated: CASSTTGTGKETQYF. This chain joins TRBV6-5 and TRBJ2-5; 9 bases match TRBD1. The CDR3 loop spans 15 amino acids. V shed 5 bases and J 3 bases; nucleotides not matched to a gene: 7. Germline CDR1 MNHEY, CDR2 SVGAGI.

This clone came up a few times. This chain uses TRBV5-4 with TRBJ1-2, with D perhaps matching TRBD1 (6 bases). The germline gives CDR1 SGHNT, CDR2 YYREEE (reference sequence). CDR3 length: 13 residues. Between the trimmed V and J ends, which lost 4 bases and 4 bases, there was a span of 11 bases. CDR3 amino acids: CASSDRWGYGYTF. In DNA form, the CDR3 reads TGTGCCAGCAGCGACAGGTGGGGCTATGGCTACACCTTC.

The J gene is TRBJ1-4, the V gene TRBV19; 9 nucleotides match TRBD1. The germline gives CDR1 LNHDA, CDR2 SQIVND (reference sequence). The CDR3 loop spans 13 amino acids. Germline trimming cut 10 bases from V and 6 bases from J; bases unmatched to any gene: 6. In DNA form, the CDR3 reads TGTGCCACTTCCGGGACAGGGTATGAAAAACTGTTTTTT. Translation gives CATSGTGYEKLFF.

The CDR3 region has the DNA TGTGCCAGCAACCTATGGGACAGCCAAGGCTACACCTTC. As protein: CASNLWDSQGYTF. This sequence joins TRBV6-6 and TRBJ1-2, with 7 bases aligning to TRBD1. The CDR3 length is 13 residues. The V segment lost 7 bases and the J segment 8 bases; nucleotides outside the gene matches: 10. Germline V CDR1 and CDR2: MNHNY, SVGAGI (reference sequence).

This chain joins TRBV9 and TRBJ1-3, with D possibly matching TRBD1 (5 bases). The germline V and J ends were trimmed by 4 bases and 3 bases, with 14 bases remaining between them. Germline V gene lookup returns CDR1 SGDLS and CDR2 YYNGEE. The CDR3 extends over 15 amino acids. CDR3 nucleotide sequence: TGTGCCAGCAGCTCCTTTCAGGGTGTTGGAAACACCATATATTTT. This encodes CASSSFQGVGNTIYF.

This sequence joins TRBV6-5 and TRBJ1-3; TRBD1 matches 7 bases. Germline CDR1 and CDR2: MNHEY and SVGAGI. V dropped 5 bases and J dropped 2; count of bases not matched to a gene: 6. The CDR3 spans 15 residues. In nucleotides, the CDR3 is TGTGCCAGCAGTATCAAGGGGGCCGCTGGAAACACCATATATTTT. Translation: CASSIKGAAGNTIYF.

The sample holds one count of this clone. The chain is built from TRBV4-2 and TRBJ2-7; weak D call: TRBD2 (5 bases). The CDR3 is 16 residues long. CDR1 is LGHNA, CDR2 YNFKEQ, per germline. Trimming removed 1 base from V and 0 bases from J, with 13 bases in between. The CDR3 DNA is TGTGCCAGCAGCCAAGGGGGAGCGGATAGCTCCTACGAGCAGTACTTC. It translates to CASSQGGADSSYEQYF.

This chain uses TRBV7-9 with TRBJ1-2; 7 bases align to TRBD1. The germline CDR1 and CDR2 sequences are SEHNR and FQNEAQ (reference sequence). This CDR3 region has 15 residues. V trimming: 5 bases; J trimming: 7 bases; junction bases outside the gene matches: 13. CDR3 region: CASSPTGTEGLGYTF. CDR3 DNA sequence: TGTGCCAGCAGCCCCACCGGGACAGAGGGTCTTGGCTACACCTTC.

The rearrangement joins TRBV6-4 to TRBJ1-6; tentatively, D is TRBD1 (6 bases). CDR3 length: 13 amino acids. V was trimmed by 0 bases and J by 10 bases, leaving 7 bases between them. Germline CDR1 reads MRHNA; CDR2 reads SNTAGT. The CDR3 DNA follows: TGTGCCAGCAGTGACTCGAGGGGGTCACCCCTCCACTTT. This gives the protein CASSDSRGSPLHF.

This chain links TRBV6-5 with TRBJ1-4, with D unclear. The CDR3 has 14 amino acids. The germline V gene encodes CDR1 MNHEY and CDR2 SVGAGI. The ends were cut back, 6 bases at V and 7 bases at J, with 15 bases in the middle. DNA of the CDR3: TGTGCCAGCAGGGGGAGGTTCGAGGGTGAAAAACTGTTTTTT. This gives the protein CASRGRFEGEKLFF.